This TCR beta chain derives from a study of CD8 T cells in ankylosing spondylitis (dated by TCRdb to between 2016 and 2019). In terms of the full investigation: To find TCR variants linked to disease, the study profiled T cell receptor beta repertoires in ankylosing spondylitis patients and healthy donors. The full study cohort comprised about 25 ankylosing spondylitis patients and some 100 healthy donors. Peripheral blood samples were taken, and synovial fluid was additionally collected from ankylosing spondylitis patients. General findings and caveats noted by the study authors: Blood from ankylosing spondylitis patients appeared to be characterized by a TCR beta motif made up of under 10 highly homologous amino acid variants. Some motif variants had previously been reported in the synovial fluid and blood of reactive arthritis patients, which suggests shared mechanisms of disease initiation. The disease-linked clones were reported as significantly enriched in matched synovial fluid samples from ankylosing spondylitis patients. The disease-linked clones showed a CD8+ phenotype and occurred at relatively low frequencies in peripheral blood.

The CDR3 spans 13 residues, from the cysteine through the phenylalanine. Only the CDR3 DNA is retained, 39 bases long and in frame from the first base. Unmatched junction bases come to 4, with V trimmed by 2 bases and J by 4 bases. For CDR1 and CDR2, the germline V gene (reference sequence) lists DFQATT and SNEGSKA. This clonotype has a count of ten or more. Its antigen is not yet known. Within one base of it there is no much larger clone, and no base qualities were kept. The sequencer was an Illumina HiSeq 2500. Quantitative 5'-RACE with molecular barcodes was used to prepare TCR beta libraries. Turning to the authors' computational methods: A new computational method based on a probabilistic model of VDJ rearrangement was used to identify disease-linked TCR variants. The public sequencing data were trimmed at Q25 with fastp and processed into clonotypes with MiXCR by TCRdb, which kept only in-frame beta chains. Records with the same CDR3 protein are collapsed into one entry carrying the most frequent genes and DNA. The V and J calls and clone size are TCRdb's, not the authors'. The sample table holds fewer than 550,000 distinct CDR3 sequences, of which 5.3% were seen once. The ten largest clones represent around 3.5% of the sample.

This sequence uses TRBV20-1 and TRBJ2-7; 8 bases in between match TRBD1. This TCR was recovered from a male donor with ankylosing spondylitis. The sample consisted of blood, either unsorted or a sorted T cell fraction (not recorded which). CDR3 protein: CSARWQGAYEQYF. The DNA is TGCAGTGCTAGATGGCAGGGGGCATACGAGCAGTACTTC.